This is a list of T cell receptor beta chains from one sample in a study of radiotherapy plus CTLA-4 blockade in lung cancer. Sequencing used immunoSEQ multiplex PCR; TCRdb keeps in-frame clones, though not all of them. This sample carries more than 90,000 clones, around 90% of them seen once, and the ten largest clones take under 5.5%. This material consisted of peripheral blood, taken from a patient treated with radiotherapy plus ipilimumab. The receptors here all came from a human donor with non-small cell lung cancer that progressed on radiotherapy plus ipilimumab. Each CDR3 is given with its conserved first and last residue. A D gene is named only where the DNA matches it firmly. Clone size is shown for a subset of rows, as once, few, many or a class of expanded clone.

>NA|TRBV5-1|TRBJ2-3|11|NA
TGCGCCAGCAGCTTCGTCGATACGCAGTATTTT
CASSFVDTQYF
>NA|TRBV10-3|TRBJ2-1|14|NA
TGTGCCATCAGTGATGGACAGACAAGGAATGAGCAGTTCTTC
CAISDGQTRNEQFF
>NA|TRBV9|TRBJ2-2|15|TRBD2
TGTGCCAGCAGCGGGGGACTAGGGGCCACCGGGGAGCTGTTTTTT
CASSGGLGATGELFF
>NA|TRBV5-6|TRBJ1-3|12|NA
TGTGCCAGCAGCTATTTGAAAAACACCATATATTTT
CASSYLKNTIYF
>NA|TRBV6-1|TRBJ1-5|13|NA
TGTGCCAGCACACGCCAGGCTGATCAGCCCCAGCATTTT
CASTRQADQPQHF
>NA|TRBV5-4|TRBJ2-5|16|NA
TGTGCCAGCAGCTCGGGTCTGGCGGAATTCCAAGAGACCCAGTACTTC
CASSSGLAEFQETQYF
>NA|TRBV4-1|TRBJ2-1|14|NA
TGCGCCAGCAGCCAAGTAGATACAGCAAATGAGCAGTTCTTC
CASSQVDTANEQFF
>NA|TRBV5-6|TRBJ1-2|17|NA
TGTGCCAGCAGCTTGGCTATTCGCCAACCCACTTTCTATGGCTACACCTTC
CASSLAIRQPTFYGYTF
>NA|TRBV30|TRBJ2-5|16|TRBD2
TGTGCCTGGGCGGGGGGGGGCAGGGGCCCGCTGGAGACCCAGTACTTC
CAWAGGGRGPLETQYF
>NA|TRBV2|TRBJ2-6|15|NA
TGTGCCAGCAGTGAAGTGCGCTCTGGGGCCAACGTCCTGACTTTC
CASSEVRSGANVLTF
>NA|TRBV29-1|TRBJ2-3|10|NA
TGCAGCGTTGACACAGATACGCAGTATTTT
CSVDTDTQYF
>NA|TRBV7-9|TRBJ1-2|13|NA
TGTGCCAGCAGCTTAAGAACTAACTATGGCTACACCTTC
CASSLRTNYGYTF
>NA|TRBV7-9|TRBJ2-5|15|NA
TGTGCCAGCAGCTTCGGCGCTTCACTGGGAGAGACCCAGTACTTC
CASSFGASLGETQYF
>NA|TRBV5-4|TRBJ2-1|13|NA
TGTGCCAGCAGCTTTAGACCCTACAATGAGCAGTTCTTC
CASSFRPYNEQFF
>NA|TRBV28|TRBJ2-1|12|NA
TGTGCCAGCAGCCCCGCCTACAATGAGCAGTTCTTC
CASSPAYNEQFF
>NA|TRBV28|TRBJ2-5|14|NA
TGTGCCAGCAAACCTCCAGGTTATGAGGAGACCCAGTACTTC
CASKPPGYEETQYF
>NA|TRBV5-4|TRBJ2-7|13|NA
TGTGCCAGCAGCTTGGCCCGGGGCGGCGAGCAGTACTTC
CASSLARGGEQYF
>NA|TRBV5-4|TRBJ2-5|16|TRBD2
TGTGCCAGCAGCCGACAAGGGACTACCCTAGGGGAGACCCAGTACTTC
CASSRQGTTLGETQYF
>NA|TRBV6-1|TRBJ1-2|14|NA
TGTGCCAGCAGTGAAGGGCTTGGGAACTATGGCTACACCTTC
CASSEGLGNYGYTF
>NA|TRBV5-5|TRBJ2-3|15|NA
TGTGCCAGCAGCCTGGTCGGGGCCTACACAGATACGCAGTATTTT
CASSLVGAYTDTQYF
>NA|TRBV18|TRBJ2-7|17|TRBD2
TGTGCCAGCTCACCACCGGGACTAGCGGGATCCTCCTACGAGCAGTACTTC
CASSPPGLAGSSYEQYF
>NA|TRBV18|TRBJ2-5|14|NA
TGTGCCAGCTCACCAGAGCAGTACCAAGAGACCCAGTACTTC
CASSPEQYQETQYF
>NA|TRBV28|TRBJ1-1|14|NA
TGTGCCGCGGGAGGGGTCGTCAGTAACACTGAAGCTTTCTTT
CAAGGVVSNTEAFF
>once|TRBV5-1|TRBJ2-2|17|TRBD2
TGCGCCAGCAGCTGGGGGGGACTAGCGGGAGCTACCGGGGAGCTGTTTTTT
CASSWGGLAGATGELFF
>NA|TRBV2|TRBJ2-7|13|NA
TGTGCCAGCTGGTTTGGGGGCCCCTACGAGCAGTACTTC
CASWFGGPYEQYF
>NA|TRBV30|TRBJ2-7|11|NA
TGTGCCTGGAGTGTACTCTACGAGCAGTACTTC
CAWSVLYEQYF
>NA|TRBV5-1|TRBJ2-2|16|TRBD2
TGCGCCAGCAGCTTTACTAGCGGGGCGAACACCGGGGAGCTGTTTTTT
CASSFTSGANTGELFF
>NA|TRBV27|TRBJ1-2|14|NA
TGTGCCAGCAGGAAGCAGGGAGGATGGTATGGCTACACCTTC
CASRKQGGWYGYTF
>NA|TRBV7-6|TRBJ2-7|15|TRBD2
TGTGCCAGCAGCCGAGGACTAGCGGGAGCCTACGAGCAGTACTTC
CASSRGLAGAYEQYF
>NA|TRBV19|TRBJ1-3|15|TRBD1
TGTGCCAGCGGGACAGGGGGTCTCTCTGGAAACACCATATATTTT
CASGTGGLSGNTIYF
>NA|TRBV27|TRBJ2-1|16|TRBD2
TGTGCCAGCAGTCTTTGGCTAGCGGGAGTAAAGGGTGAGCAGTTCTTC
CASSLWLAGVKGEQFF
>few|TRBV19|TRBJ1-1|14|NA
TGTGCCAGTAGTCCTTGGGGGGGGAACACTGAAGCTTTCTTT
CASSPWGGNTEAFF
>NA|TRBV2|TRBJ1-4|15|NA
TGTGCCAGCCATTTCGGGGCGGGGCTTAATGAAAAACTGTTTTTT
CASHFGAGLNEKLFF
>NA|TRBV2|TRBJ2-7|14|NA
TGTGCCAGTAGGAAGGGGGACTCATCCTACGAGCAGTACTTC
CASRKGDSSYEQYF
>NA|TRBV5-1|TRBJ2-7|15|TRBD1
TGCGCCAGCAGCTTGAGGTCAGGGGGCGTATACGAGCAGTACTTC
CASSLRSGGVYEQYF
>few|TRBV30|TRBJ2-7|12|NA
TGTGCCTGGAGTGTACAAAGGGCCCAAAAGTACTTC
CAWSVQRAQKYF
>NA|TRBV5-1|TRBJ2-3|14|TRBD1
TGCGCCAGCTTGGGGGACAGGGGCACAGATACGCAGTATTTT
CASLGDRGTDTQYF